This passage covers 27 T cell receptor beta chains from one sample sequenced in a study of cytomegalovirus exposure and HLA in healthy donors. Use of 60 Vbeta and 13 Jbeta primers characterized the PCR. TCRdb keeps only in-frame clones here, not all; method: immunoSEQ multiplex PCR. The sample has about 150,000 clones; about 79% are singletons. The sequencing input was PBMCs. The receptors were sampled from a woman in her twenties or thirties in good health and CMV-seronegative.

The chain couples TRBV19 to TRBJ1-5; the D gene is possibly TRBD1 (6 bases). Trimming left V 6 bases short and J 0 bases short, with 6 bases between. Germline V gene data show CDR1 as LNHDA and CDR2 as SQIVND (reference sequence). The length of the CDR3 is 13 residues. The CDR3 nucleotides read TGTGCCAGTAGCAGGGGTAGCAATCAGCCCCAGCATTTT. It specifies CASSRGSNQPQHF. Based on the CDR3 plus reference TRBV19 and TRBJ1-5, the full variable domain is DGGITQSPKYLFRKEGQNVTLSCEQNLNHDAMYWYRQDPGQGLRLIYYSQIVNDFQKGDIAEGYSVSREKKESFPLTVTSAQKNPTAFYLCASSRGSNQPQHFGDGTRLSIL.

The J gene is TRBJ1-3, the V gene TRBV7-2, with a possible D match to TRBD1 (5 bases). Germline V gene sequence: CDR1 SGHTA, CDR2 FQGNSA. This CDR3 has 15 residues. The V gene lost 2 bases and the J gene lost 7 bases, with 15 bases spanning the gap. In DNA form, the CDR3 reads TGTGCCAGCAGCTTAAATCGCGGGGCTCCCAACACCATATATTTT. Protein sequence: CASSLNRGAPNTIYF.

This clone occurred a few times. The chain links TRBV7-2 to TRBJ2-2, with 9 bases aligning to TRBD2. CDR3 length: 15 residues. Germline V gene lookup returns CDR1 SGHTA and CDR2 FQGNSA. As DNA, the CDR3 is TGTGGCTGGAGGCGGGGGGGACGAAACACCGGGGAGCTGTTTTTT. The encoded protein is CGWRRGGRNTGELFF.

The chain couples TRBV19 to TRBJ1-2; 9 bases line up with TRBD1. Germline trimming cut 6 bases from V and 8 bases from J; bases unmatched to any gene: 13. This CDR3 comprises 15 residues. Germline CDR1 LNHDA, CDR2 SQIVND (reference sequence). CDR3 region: CASSPISRDRDGYTF. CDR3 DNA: TGTGCCAGTAGCCCGATAAGCCGGGACAGGGACGGCTACACCTTC.

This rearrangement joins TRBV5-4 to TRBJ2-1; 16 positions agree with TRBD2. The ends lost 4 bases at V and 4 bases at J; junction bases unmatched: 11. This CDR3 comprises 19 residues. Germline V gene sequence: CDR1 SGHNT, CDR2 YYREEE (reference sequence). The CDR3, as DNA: TGTGCCAGCAGCCCCACTGGGGGACTAGCGGGGGGGCATTACAATGAGCAGTTCTTC. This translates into CASSPTGGLAGGHYNEQFF.

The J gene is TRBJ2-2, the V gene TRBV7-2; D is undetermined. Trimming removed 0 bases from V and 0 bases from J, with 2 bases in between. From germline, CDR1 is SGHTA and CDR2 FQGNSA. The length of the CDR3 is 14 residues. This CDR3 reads CASSLAANTGELFF. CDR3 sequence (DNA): TGTGCCAGCAGCTTAGCCGCGAACACCGGGGAGCTGTTTTTT.

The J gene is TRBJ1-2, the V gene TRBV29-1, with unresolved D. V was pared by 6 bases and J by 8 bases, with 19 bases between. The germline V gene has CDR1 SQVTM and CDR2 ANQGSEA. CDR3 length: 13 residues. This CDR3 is CSVETAKAGGYTF. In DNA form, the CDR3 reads TGCAGCGTAGAGACGGCAAAGGCGGGAGGCTACACCTTC.

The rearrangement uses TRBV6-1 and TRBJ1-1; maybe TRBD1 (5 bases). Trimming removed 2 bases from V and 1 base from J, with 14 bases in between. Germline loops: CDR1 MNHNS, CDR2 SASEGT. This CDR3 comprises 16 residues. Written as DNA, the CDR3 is TGTGCCAGCAGTGAAACCTACGGGACTCAGAACACTGAAGCTTTCTTT. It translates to CASSETYGTQNTEAFF.

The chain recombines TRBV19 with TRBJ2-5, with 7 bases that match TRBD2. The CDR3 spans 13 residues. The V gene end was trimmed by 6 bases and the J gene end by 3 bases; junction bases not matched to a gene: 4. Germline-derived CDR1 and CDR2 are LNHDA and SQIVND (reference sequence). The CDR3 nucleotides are TGTGCCAGTAGCTGGGACTATGAAGAGACCCAGTACTTC. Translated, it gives CASSWDYEETQYF.

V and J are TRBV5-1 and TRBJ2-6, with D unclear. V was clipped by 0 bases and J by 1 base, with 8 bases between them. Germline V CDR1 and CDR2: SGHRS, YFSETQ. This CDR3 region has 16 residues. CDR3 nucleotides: TGCGCCAGCAGCTTGGCCCGGTCATCTGGGGCCAACGTCCTGACTTTC. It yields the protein CASSLARSSGANVLTF.

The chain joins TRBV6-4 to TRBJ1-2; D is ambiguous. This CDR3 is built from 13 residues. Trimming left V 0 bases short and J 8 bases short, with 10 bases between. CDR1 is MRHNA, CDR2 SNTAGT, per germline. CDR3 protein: CASSDSPGRGYTF. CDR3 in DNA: TGTGCCAGCAGTGACTCCCCAGGCCGCGGCTACACCTTC.

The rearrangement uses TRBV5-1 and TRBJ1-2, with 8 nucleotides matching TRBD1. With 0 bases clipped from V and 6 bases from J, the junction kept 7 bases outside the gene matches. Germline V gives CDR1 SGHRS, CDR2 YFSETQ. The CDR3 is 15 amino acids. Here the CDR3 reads CASSLDSQGANGYTF. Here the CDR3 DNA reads TGCGCCAGCAGCTTGGACTCCCAGGGGGCAAATGGCTACACCTTC. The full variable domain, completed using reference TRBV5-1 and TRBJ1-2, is KAGVTQTPRYLIKTRGQQVTLSCSPISGHRSVSWYQQTPGQGLQFLFEYFSETQRNKGNFPGRFSGRQFSNSRSEMNVSTLELGDSALYLCASSLDSQGANGYTFGSGTRLTVV.

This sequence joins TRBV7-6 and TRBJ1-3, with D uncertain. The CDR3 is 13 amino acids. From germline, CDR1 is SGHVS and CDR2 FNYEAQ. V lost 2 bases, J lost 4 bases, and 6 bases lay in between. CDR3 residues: CASSLKQGNTIYF. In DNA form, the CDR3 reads TGTGCCAGCAGCTTAAAACAGGGAAACACCATATATTTT.

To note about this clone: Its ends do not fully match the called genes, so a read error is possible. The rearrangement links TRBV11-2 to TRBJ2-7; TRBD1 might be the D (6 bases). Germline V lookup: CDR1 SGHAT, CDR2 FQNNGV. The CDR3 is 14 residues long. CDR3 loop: CDSSSTQGLSEQYF. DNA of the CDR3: TGTGACAGCAGCTCCACTCAGGGGCTCTCCGAGCAGTACTTC.

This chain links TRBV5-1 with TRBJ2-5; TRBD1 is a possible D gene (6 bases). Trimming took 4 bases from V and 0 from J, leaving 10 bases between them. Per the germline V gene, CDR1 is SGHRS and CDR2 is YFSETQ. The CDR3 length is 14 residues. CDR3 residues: CASSPRGNQETQYF. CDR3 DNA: TGCGCCAGCAGCCCCAGGGGAAACCAAGAGACCCAGTACTTC.

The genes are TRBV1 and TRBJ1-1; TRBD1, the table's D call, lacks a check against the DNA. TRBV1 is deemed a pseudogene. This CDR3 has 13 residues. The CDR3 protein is CTSSLGRDTEAFF. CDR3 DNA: TGCACCAGCAGCCTAGGCAGGGACACTGAAGCTTTCTTT.

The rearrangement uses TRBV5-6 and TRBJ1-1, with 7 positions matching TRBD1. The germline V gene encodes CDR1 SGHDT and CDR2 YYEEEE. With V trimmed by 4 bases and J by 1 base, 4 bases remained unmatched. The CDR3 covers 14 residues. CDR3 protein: CASSGGTANTEAFF. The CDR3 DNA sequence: TGTGCCAGCAGCGGCGGGACAGCGAACACTGAAGCTTTCTTT.

CDR3: CASSFTGNYGYTF. In DNA, the CDR3 is TGTGCCAGCAGCTTTACGGGGAACTATGGCTACACCTTC. The V gene is TRBV7-9, the J gene TRBJ1-2, with no clear D. Germline CDR1 SEHNR, CDR2 FQNEAQ (reference sequence). V lost 3 bases and J 2 bases, leaving 7 bases between the germline ends. The CDR3 covers 13 residues. Supplemented by reference TRBV7-9 and TRBJ1-2, the full variable domain reads DTGVSQNPRHKITKRGQNVTFRCDPISEHNRLYWYRQTLGQGPEFLTYFQNEAQLEKSRLLSDRFSAERPKGSFSTLEIQRTEQGDSAMYLCASSFTGNYGYTFGSGTRLTVV.

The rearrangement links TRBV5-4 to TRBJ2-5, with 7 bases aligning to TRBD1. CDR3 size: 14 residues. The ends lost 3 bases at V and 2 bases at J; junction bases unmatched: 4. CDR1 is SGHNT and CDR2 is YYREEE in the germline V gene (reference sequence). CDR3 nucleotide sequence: TGTGCCAGCAGCTCCACAGGGGATCAAGAGACCCAGTACTTC. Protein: CASSSTGDQETQYF.

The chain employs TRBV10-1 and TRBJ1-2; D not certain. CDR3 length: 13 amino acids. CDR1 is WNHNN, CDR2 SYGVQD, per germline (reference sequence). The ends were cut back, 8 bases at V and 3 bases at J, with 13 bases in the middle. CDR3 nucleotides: TGCGCCAGCCGGTGGGCGCCATACTATGGCTACACCTTC. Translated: CASRWAPYYGYTF.

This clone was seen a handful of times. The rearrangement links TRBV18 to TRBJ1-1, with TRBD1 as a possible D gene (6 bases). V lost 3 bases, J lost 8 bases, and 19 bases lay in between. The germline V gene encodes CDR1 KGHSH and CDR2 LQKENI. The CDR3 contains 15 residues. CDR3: CASSPGGRGSREAFF. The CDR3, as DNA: TGTGCCAGCTCACCCGGCGGGAGGGGGTCCAGGGAAGCTTTCTTT.

CDR3 sequence reads: CASMRDRGLYNEQFF. In DNA form, the CDR3 reads TGTGCCAGCATGCGGGACAGGGGGCTCTACAATGAGCAGTTCTTC. The chain recombines TRBV5-4 with TRBJ2-1; 12 bases line up with TRBD1. CDR1 is SGHNT and CDR2 is YYREEE in the germline V gene (reference sequence). The CDR3 consists of 15 residues. J was trimmed by 3 bases and V by 6 bases; bases with no gene match: 4.

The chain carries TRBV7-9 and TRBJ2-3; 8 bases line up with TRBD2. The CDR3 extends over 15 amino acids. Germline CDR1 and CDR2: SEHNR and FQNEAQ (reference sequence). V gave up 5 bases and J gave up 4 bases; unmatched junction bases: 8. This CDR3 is CASSRLGGGSDTQYF. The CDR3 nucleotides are TGTGCCAGCAGCCGCCTCGGGGGGGGCTCAGATACGCAGTATTTT. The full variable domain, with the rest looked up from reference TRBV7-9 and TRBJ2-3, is DTGVSQNPRHKITKRGQNVTFRCDPISEHNRLYWYRQTLGQGPEFLTYFQNEAQLEKSRLLSDRFSAERPKGSFSTLEIQRTEQGDSAMYLCASSRLGGGSDTQYFGPGTRLTVL.

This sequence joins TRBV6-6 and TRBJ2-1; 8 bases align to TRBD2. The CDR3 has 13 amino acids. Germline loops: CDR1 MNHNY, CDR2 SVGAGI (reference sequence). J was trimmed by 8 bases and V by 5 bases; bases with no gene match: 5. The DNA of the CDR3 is TGTGCCAGCAGTCGGACCGGGGGGGATGAGCAGTTCTTC. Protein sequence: CASSRTGGDEQFF.

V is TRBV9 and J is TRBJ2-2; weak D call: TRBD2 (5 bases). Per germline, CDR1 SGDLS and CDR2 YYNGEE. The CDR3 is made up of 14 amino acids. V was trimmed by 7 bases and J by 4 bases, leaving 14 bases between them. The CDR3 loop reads CASAPGGSTGELFF. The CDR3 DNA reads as TGTGCCAGCGCCCCGGGTGGGAGCACCGGGGAGCTGTTTTTT.

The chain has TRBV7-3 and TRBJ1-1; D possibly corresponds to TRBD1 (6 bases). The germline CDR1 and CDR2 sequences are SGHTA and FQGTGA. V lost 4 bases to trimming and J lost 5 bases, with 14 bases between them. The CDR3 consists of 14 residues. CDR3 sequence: CASSSQGGITEAFF. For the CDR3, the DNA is TGTGCCAGCAGCTCCCAAGGGGGTATTACTGAAGCTTTCTTT.

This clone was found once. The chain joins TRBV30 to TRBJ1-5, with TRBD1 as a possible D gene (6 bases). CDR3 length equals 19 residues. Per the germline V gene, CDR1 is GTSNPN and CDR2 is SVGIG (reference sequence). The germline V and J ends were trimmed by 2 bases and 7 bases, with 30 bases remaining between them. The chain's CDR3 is CAWSRNGAGEKKEGQPQHF. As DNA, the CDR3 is TGTGCCTGGAGTAGGAATGGGGCAGGGGAAAAAAAGGAAGGGCAGCCCCAGCATTTT. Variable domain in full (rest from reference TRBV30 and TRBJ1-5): SQTIHQWPATLVQPVGSPLSLECTVEGTSNPNLYWYRQAAGRGLQLLFYSVGIGQISSEVPQNLSASRPQDRQFILSSKKLLLSDSGFYLCAWSRNGAGEKKEGQPQHFGDGTRLSIL.